This passage covers 31 T cell receptor beta chains from one sample sequenced in a study of blood T cells in healthy people across ages. Using a J-beta primer mix together with a sample-barcoded 5' primer, a second PCR was run for roughly 6 to 12 cycles. TCRdb re-derived calls from the 5' RACE reads in MiXCR, one entry per CDR3 protein. The sample contains about 1.1 million distinct CDR3 sequences, roughly two fifths of which appear only once. Input material: blood. Source of these receptors: a man aged 18 to 35 in good health.

This clonotype was detected a few times. The chain carries TRBV11-2 and TRBJ2-2; D perhaps matches TRBD2 (5 bases). Germline lookup yields CDR1 SGHAT and CDR2 FQNNGV. The length of the CDR3 is 15 residues. The ends were cut back, 5 bases at V and 6 bases at J, with 16 bases in the middle. The CDR3 spells CASSPRTSPAGELFF. The DNA for the CDR3 is TGTGCCAGCAGCCCAAGAACTAGTCCGGCCGGGGAGCTGTTTTTT.

This clonotype was recorded a few times. J is TRBJ1-5 and V is TRBV7-3; 10 bases line up with TRBD1. CDR1 and CDR2 (germline): SGHTA, FQGTGA. This CDR3 has 16 amino acids. V trimming: 2 bases; J trimming: 3 bases; junction bases outside the gene matches: 4. The CDR3 spells CASSLEGTGVNQPQHF. CDR3 bases: TGTGCCAGCAGCTTAGAAGGGACAGGGGTCAATCAGCCCCAGCATTTT.

This clonotype has a count of ten or more. V usage is TRBV7-2 and J usage is TRBJ2-7; D may match TRBD1 or TRBD2 (5 bases each). Germline CDR1 reads SGHTA; CDR2 reads FQGNSA. CDR3 length: 14 residues. Trimming removed 6 bases at V and 3 bases at J, with 15 bases between. Here the CDR3 reads CASSHRDGHYEQYF. CDR3 in DNA: TGTGCCAGCAGTCACCGGGACGGACACTACGAGCAGTACTTC.

CDR3 sequence: CASSQDSFSGGAYNEQYF. DNA of the CDR3: TGCGCCAGCAGCCAAGATTCATTCAGCGGGGGGGCCTACAATGAGCAGTACTTC. This chain joins TRBV4-3 and TRBJ2-1; TRBD2 matches at 10 bases. Judging by the DNA end, TRBJ2-7 fits better; the J call may be wrong. CDR1 and CDR2 (germline): LGHNA, YSLEER. The CDR3 totals 18 residues.

A few counts support this clonotype. The CDR3 region has the DNA TGTGCCAGCAGCTTGACAGGGGGCGCGTATGGCTACACCTTC. Protein: CASSLTGGAYGYTF. The chain combines TRBV7-9 with TRBJ1-2; 10 positions match TRBD1. This CDR3 region has 14 residues. Germline CDR1 is SEHNR and CDR2 is FQNEAQ (reference sequence). Trimming removed 3 bases from V and 5 bases from J; junction bases left unmatched: 3. The full variable domain, with the rest looked up from reference TRBV7-9 and TRBJ1-2, is DTGVSQNPRHKITKRGQNVTFRCDPISEHNRLYWYRQTLGQGPEFLTYFQNEAQLEKSRLLSDRFSAERPKGSFSTLEIQRTEQGDSAMYLCASSLTGGAYGYTFGSGTRLTVV.

This clonotype was seen only once. The chain uses TRBV2 and TRBJ2-2, with 7 bases that match TRBD1. The CDR3 runs 18 residues. V trimming: 0 bases; J trimming: 7 bases; junction bases outside the gene matches: 14. Looked up from germline, CDR1 is SNHLY and CDR2 is FYNNEI. The CDR3 coding sequence is TGTGCCAGCAGTGAAGCGCTTCTAGGGGGCGAAGGGATCGGGGAGCTGTTTTTT. Translated: CASSEALLGGEGIGELFF.

The sample holds one count of this clonotype. This rearrangement joins TRBV29-1 to TRBJ2-5; D is possibly TRBD2 (6 bases). V was trimmed by 6 bases and J by 5 bases, leaving 16 bases between them. Germline assignment: CDR1 SQVTM and CDR2 ANQGSEA. The CDR3 has 13 residues. The CDR3 bases are TGCAGCGTGGGGGGTAGCAGAGGGGAGACCCAGTACTTC. Amino acids: CSVGGSRGETQYF.

The rearrangement uses TRBV10-3 and TRBJ1-6; 8 bases are shared with TRBD1. The germline gives CDR1 ENHRY, CDR2 SYGVKD. The V gene end was trimmed by 6 bases and the J gene end by 10 bases; junction bases not matched to a gene: 14. The CDR3 consists of 16 residues. The CDR3 loop reads CAIRRGLDRERSPLHF. CDR3 sequence (DNA): TGTGCCATCAGGCGCGGGTTGGACAGGGAAAGGTCACCCCTCCACTTT.

The chain has TRBV20-1 and TRBJ1-5; D not certain. V lost 6 bases, J lost 4 bases, and 25 bases lay in between. From germline, CDR1 is DFQATT and CDR2 SNEGSKA (reference sequence). The CDR3 extends over 17 amino acids. The CDR3 DNA reads TGCAGTGCCATCCCGGCCGGCCCGGACTTCACAAATCAGCCCCAGCATTTT. Amino acids: CSAIPAGPDFTNQPQHF.

This clonotype was detected only once. The CDR3 nucleotides read TGTGCCAGCAGCCACGGACAGGGCATGATCTATGGCTACACCTTC. It is translated as CASSHGQGMIYGYTF. The chain joins TRBV3-1 to TRBJ1-2; 8 bases line up with TRBD1. The CDR3 is made up of 15 amino acids. The germline V gene encodes CDR1 LGHDT and CDR2 YNNKEL (reference sequence). Trimming took 3 bases from V and 4 from J; bases not matched to a gene: 7.

The chain couples TRBV4-3 to TRBJ2-2; 8 positions agree with TRBD1. Germline V lookup: CDR1 LGHNA, CDR2 YSLEER. This CDR3 has 16 amino acids. V was clipped by 1 base and J by 4 bases; unmatched bases: 5. The CDR3 reads CASSQVGQGGTGELFF. The CDR3 DNA follows: TGCGCCAGCAGCCAAGTCGGACAGGGAGGCACCGGGGAGCTGTTTTTT.

This clonotype was seen a few times. The chain couples TRBV20-1 to TRBJ1-6; no definite D call. The CDR3 spans 12 residues. Germline-derived CDR1 and CDR2 are DFQATT and SNEGSKA (reference sequence). V was shortened by 5 bases and J by 8 bases, with 10 bases between the two germline ends. This CDR3 reads CSAPESDSPLHF. In nucleotides, the CDR3 is TGCAGTGCTCCAGAGTCGGATTCACCCCTCCACTTT.

The chain joins TRBV7-3 to TRBJ2-1; possible D gene TRBD2, 5 bases. The CDR3 consists of 15 residues. Trimming left V 0 bases short and J 3 bases short, with 9 bases between. Germline V CDR1 and CDR2: SGHTA, FQGTGA. In DNA form, the CDR3 reads TGTGCCAGCAGCTTAACGGACTCAGTCTACAATGAGCAGTTCTTC. It yields the protein CASSLTDSVYNEQFF.

The table lists this clonotype with a few counts. This chain joins TRBV20-1 and TRBJ2-5; possibly TRBD2 for D (5 bases). This CDR3 comprises 15 residues. V lost 0 bases, J lost 5 bases, and 16 bases lay in between. Germline V gene lookup returns CDR1 DFQATT and CDR2 SNEGSKA (reference sequence). The CDR3, as DNA: TGCAGTGCTAGAGATGTAGGGAGCGTACTCGAGACCCAGTACTTC. It encodes CSARDVGSVLETQYF.

This chain uses TRBV5-1 with TRBJ1-4; tentatively, D is TRBD1 (6 bases). The CDR3 length is 15 residues. The V end was cut by 1 base, the J end by 6 bases, with 13 bases between. Germline lookup yields CDR1 SGHRS and CDR2 YFSETQ. CDR3 nucleotide sequence: TGCGCCAGCAGCTTGCGGGGGGGCGCCGATGAAAAACTGTTTTTT. Translation: CASSLRGGADEKLFF.

This clonotype was detected only a few times. The CDR3 DNA reads TGTGCCACCAGACAGGGAACTGAAGCTTTCTTT. Its translation is CATRQGTEAFF. This sequence joins TRBV6-2 or TRBV6-3 and TRBJ1-1; 7 positions match TRBD1. The CDR3 spans 11 residues. J lost 5 bases, V lost 10 bases, and 4 bases had no gene match. The V gene's germline CDR1 is MNHEY and CDR2 SVGEGT.

Comment on this clonotype: The junction departs from the called germline gene at one end, perhaps through a read error. The rearrangement joins TRBV7-2 to TRBJ2-7, with no clear D. The J call may be faulty, since TRBJ2-4 better matches the DNA end. This CDR3 has 16 amino acids. Germline V lookup: CDR1 SGHTA, CDR2 FQGNSA. CDR3 region: CAGSKLQAVAKNIQYF. In DNA form, the CDR3 reads TGTGCCGGCAGCAAACTTCAGGCGGTAGCCAAAAACATTCAGTACTTC.

The rearrangement joins TRBV5-1 to TRBJ2-2, with D possibly being TRBD1 (6 bases). The CDR3 runs 15 residues. The V and J ends lost 3 bases and 5 bases respectively, with 14 bases between them. Germline CDR1 and CDR2: SGHRS and YFSETQ. The CDR3 spells CASSWDTPRTGELFF. The DNA for the CDR3 is TGCGCCAGCAGCTGGGACACCCCAAGGACCGGGGAGCTGTTTTTT.

Ten or more counts support this clonotype. This chain links TRBV12-3 or TRBV12-4 with TRBJ2-3, with TRBD1 identical over 8 bases. Trimming took 5 bases from V and 5 from J; bases not matched to a gene: 12. The CDR3 is 16 residues long. DNA of the CDR3: TGTGCCAGCAGTCCCCCAGGGGGCGCACACAAAGATACGCAGTATTTT. Protein: CASSPPGGAHKDTQYF.

The rearrangement uses TRBV6-6 and TRBJ1-1; maybe TRBD1 (5 bases). Per germline, CDR1 MNHNY and CDR2 SVGAGI (reference sequence). This CDR3 region has 15 residues. Trimming removed 1 base from V and 4 bases from J, with 13 bases in between. CDR3 nucleotide sequence: TGTGCCAGCAGTTACTTGGAGACTGGGGCCACTGAAGCTTTCTTT. Protein: CASSYLETGATEAFF.

This clonotype was seen a handful of times. The rearrangement joins TRBV20-1 to TRBJ1-1; no clear D. CDR3 length: 14 residues. Germline V gene lookup returns CDR1 DFQATT and CDR2 SNEGSKA (reference sequence). V dropped 1 base and J dropped 0 bases, with 9 bases sitting between them. CDR3 sequence: CSARGGIVNTEAFF. The CDR3 region has the DNA TGCAGTGCTAGAGGGGGAATAGTGAACACTGAAGCTTTCTTT.

Note on this clonotype: This may stem from a read error, because a much larger clone lies one nucleotide away. The rearrangement uses TRBV12-3 or TRBV12-4 and TRBJ1-1; D might be TRBD1 (5 bases). This CDR3 is 12 amino acids long. Here the CDR3 reads CGSSSTGTEAFF. CDR3 nucleotide sequence: TGTGGCAGCAGTTCCACAGGTACTGAAGCTTTCTTT.

This sequence joins TRBV10-3 and TRBJ2-6, with D unresolved. The CDR3 loop spans 12 amino acids. Germline lookup yields CDR1 ENHRY and CDR2 SYGVKD. Trimming took off 7 bases at V and 3 bases at J, with 4 bases between the two ends. The chain's CDR3 is CAIKGGANVLTF. CDR3 bases: TGTGCCATCAAGGGTGGGGCCAACGTCCTGACTTTC.

This clonotype was counted between two and nine times. The gene calls are TRBV9 and TRBJ2-5, with D unresolved. The V end was cut by 3 bases, the J end by 11 bases, with 26 bases between. CDR1 is SGDLS and CDR2 is YYNGEE in the germline V gene. CDR3 length equals 16 residues. The CDR3 nucleotides are TGTGCCAGCAGCGAGAAGGTGATCACTGAAACCAATGAGCAGTACTTC. It is translated as CASSEKVITETNEQYF.

CDR3 residues: CASSVEGQGREQFF. In DNA form, the CDR3 reads TGTGCCAGCAGCGTGGAGGGACAGGGGCGTGAGCAGTTCTTC. The chain couples TRBV6-5 to TRBJ2-1, with 10 bases that match TRBD1. Germline trimming cut 6 bases from V and 9 bases from J; bases unmatched to any gene: 8. Germline V lookup: CDR1 MNHEY, CDR2 SVGAGI. The CDR3 sequence is 14 residues long.

This chain uses TRBV7-2 with TRBJ1-5; D gene uncertain. Germline CDR1 is SGHTA and CDR2 is FQGNSA. V lost 5 bases and J 0 bases, leaving 11 bases between the germline ends. CDR3 length: 15 residues. CDR3 in amino acids: CASSPAAYSNQPQHF. The CDR3, as DNA: TGTGCCAGCAGCCCGGCGGCCTATAGCAATCAGCCCCAGCATTTT. Using reference TRBV7-2 and TRBJ1-5 for the parts outside the CDR3, the full variable domain is GAGVSQSPSNKVTEKGKDVELRCDPISGHTALYWYRQSLGQGLEFLIYFQGNSAPDKSGLPSDRFSAERTGGSVSTLTIQRTQQEDSAVYLCASSPAAYSNQPQHFGDGTRLSIL.

This clonotype turned up a few times. The chain couples TRBV2 to TRBJ1-5; no definite D call. The V gene lost 3 bases and the J gene lost 0 bases, with 9 bases spanning the gap. There are 15 residues in the CDR3. Germline assignment: CDR1 SNHLY and CDR2 FYNNEI. The CDR3 DNA is TGTGCCAGCAGTGATGACGGATATAGCAATCAGCCCCAGCATTTT. It translates to CASSDDGYSNQPQHF. The full variable domain, in which reference TRBV2 and TRBJ1-5 provide the parts outside the CDR3, is EPEVTQTPSHQVTQMGQEVILRCVPISNHLYFYWYRQILGQKVEFLVSFYNNEISEKSEIFDDQFSVERPDGSNFTLKIRSTKLEDSAMYFCASSDDGYSNQPQHFGDGTRLSIL.

The chain combines TRBV9 with TRBJ2-1; D perhaps matches TRBD1 (6 bases). With 3 bases removed from V and 5 bases from J, the gap between germline ends came to 12 bases. CDR1 and CDR2 from the germline V gene are SGDLS and YYNGEE. The CDR3 is 14 residues long. CDR3 DNA sequence: TGTGCCAGCAGCGCCCGGGACAATAACAATGAGCAGTTCTTC. It codes for CASSARDNNNEQFF. Based on the CDR3 plus reference TRBV9 and TRBJ2-1, the full variable domain is DSGVTQTPKHLITATGQRVTLRCSPRSGDLSVYWYQQSLDQGLQFLIQYYNGEERAKGNILERFSAQQFPDLHSELNLSSLELGDSALYFCASSARDNNNEQFFGPGTRLTVL.

J is TRBJ2-7 and V is TRBV6-2 or TRBV6-3; D gene ambiguous. The germline gives CDR1 MNHEY, CDR2 SVGEGT. The length of the CDR3 is 12 residues. V shed 10 bases and J shed 6 bases, with 16 bases lying between them. The CDR3 loop is CATSTPISEQYF. The CDR3 DNA follows: TGTGCCACCAGCACTCCCATATCCGAGCAGTACTTC.

The chain has TRBV2 and TRBJ1-5; D is ambiguous. Trimming stripped 0 bases from V and 2 bases from J, with 5 bases between. CDR1 and CDR2 (germline): SNHLY, FYNNEI. The length of the CDR3 is 14 residues. In nucleotides, the CDR3 is TGTGCCAGCAGTGAAGCGAGGGGCAATCAGCCCCAGCATTTT. It translates to CASSEARGNQPQHF. The entire variable domain, with the rest obtained from reference TRBV2 and TRBJ1-5, is as follows: EPEVTQTPSHQVTQMGQEVILRCVPISNHLYFYWYRQILGQKVEFLVSFYNNEISEKSEIFDDQFSVERPDGSNFTLKIRSTKLEDSAMYFCASSEARGNQPQHFGDGTRLSIL.

This clonotype was seen a handful of times. The chain recombines TRBV20-1 with TRBJ1-2, with 10 bases aligning to TRBD1. This CDR3 is 12 amino acids long. V lost 5 bases and J lost 6; bases outside the gene matches: 3. Germline loops: CDR1 DFQATT, CDR2 SNEGSKA (reference sequence). The CDR3 nucleotides read TGCAGTGCTGGAGGGACAGGGGATGGCTACACCTTC. Protein product: CSAGGTGDGYTF.